This is a list of T cell receptor beta chains from one sample in a study of blood T cells in healthy people across ages. A single record per CDR3 protein comes from TCRdb applying MiXCR to the 5' RACE reads. The repertoire holds some 730,000 distinct CDR3 sequences, with about a fifth as singletons. Sequencing was done on a sample of blood. The receptors stem from a man between 65 and 85 years old in good health. Both conserved end residues are part of each CDR3. The D gene is left open where the match is weak. A row's size may be missing; if present it is once, few, many or a size class.

CDR3: CASTTLAGRRNEQFF
DNA: TGCGCCAGCACCACACTAGCGGGAAGGCGAAATGAGCAGTTCTTC
V: TRBV5-1
D: TRBD2
size: -
J: TRBJ2-1

CDR3: CASSPRGTSVLLETQYF
DNA: TGTGCCAGCAGCCCCCGGGGTACTAGCGTTCTTTTGGAGACCCAGTACTTC
V: TRBV7-9
D: TRBD2
size: few
J: TRBJ2-5

CDR3: CAINGGNGRVTDTQYF
DNA: TGTGCCATCAACGGTGGTAATGGCCGGGTTACCGATACGCAGTATTTT
V: TRBV10-3
D: -
size: many
J: TRBJ2-3

CDR3: CSAGTGFSAGEQFF
DNA: TGCAGTGCAGGTACGGGGTTCTCTGCAGGTGAGCAGTTCTTC
V: TRBV20-1
D: -
size: -
J: TRBJ2-1

CDR3: CAISAGLITSNQPQHF
DNA: TGTGCCATCAGTGCGGGACTTATTACGAGCAATCAGCCCCAGCATTTT
V: TRBV10-3
D: -
size: -
J: TRBJ1-5

CDR3: CASSLGQEEAFF
DNA: TGCGCCAGCAGCCTCGGACAGGAGGAAGCTTTCTTT
V: TRBV5-1
D: TRBD1
size: -
J: TRBJ1-1

CDR3: CSVDSGASTDTQYF
DNA: TGCAGCGTTGACTCCGGTGCTAGCACAGATACGCAGTATTTT
V: TRBV29-1
D: -
size: -
J: TRBJ2-3

CDR3: CASSRGTTDTQYF
DNA: TGTGCCAGCAGCAGAGGGACCACAGATACGCAGTATTTT
V: TRBV5-6
D: -
size: few
J: TRBJ2-3

CDR3: CASSPYGASYEQYF
DNA: TGCGCCAGCAGCCCATACGGAGCGTCCTACGAGCAGTACTTC
V: TRBV5-1
D: -
size: -
J: TRBJ2-7

CDR3: CASSEQGAGANVLTF
DNA: TGCGCCAGCAGCGAACAGGGGGCTGGGGCCAACGTCCTGACTTTC
V: TRBV5-1
D: TRBD1
size: -
J: TRBJ2-6

CDR3: CASRDTSFGTDTQYF
DNA: TGTGCCAGCAGGGACACTAGCTTTGGCACAGATACGCAGTATTTT
V: TRBV3-1
D: -
size: -
J: TRBJ2-3